Described below is a single T cell receptor (beta chain) sequence and its context. No antigen is known for it. This entry belongs to a study of a mutant IDH1 vaccine in newly diagnosed glioma. Specified time point: baseline, week 1 (first vaccination visit). Treatment: pre-vaccination baseline after standard-of-care therapy. The table came from immunoSEQ multiplex PCR; TCRdb's copy has only in-frame clones and leaves some out. The data show about 66,000 clones, just over 85% seen once. Study results and caveats: Across multiple MHC alleles, about 95% of patients had vaccine-induced responses.

There are 17 residues in the CDR3. Germline V gives CDR1 SGHVS, CDR2 FQNEAQ. Germline trimming cut 7 bases from V and 2 bases from J; bases unmatched to any gene: 8. This receptor was obtained from a man younger than 40 with glioma. The V gene is TRBV7-8, the J gene TRBJ1-6; TRBD1 agrees at 10 bases. Sample: PBMCs, taken from a glioma patient treated with radiotherapy, temozolomide or both. The CDR3 DNA is TGTGCCAGCACCGTCACGGGACAGGGGACCTATAATTCACCCCTCCACTTT. Translated: CASTVTGQGTYNSPLHF.